This T cell receptor beta chain was captured in a study of blood T cell repertoires in COVID-19. Turning to the study itself: COVID-19 samples from acute and convalescent phases originated in the United States, Italy and Spain. The cDNA or gDNA used as material had been derived from T cells, B-cell-depleted T cells, or PBMCs.

This CDR3 is 15 amino acids long. CDR1 and CDR2 (germline): LNHNV, YYDKDF (reference sequence). V was shortened by 1 base and J by 1 base, with 7 bases between the two germline ends. Assay used: immunoSEQ multiplex PCR; TCRdb lists only in-frame clones, some missing. Found here are approximately 21,000 clones, approximately 73% of them singletons; the top ten hold 20%. Material for sequencing was peripheral blood. This chain connects TRBV15 to TRBJ2-2, with D maybe TRBD1 (5 bases). The receptor's source is a human donor in a cohort sampled during active or convalescent COVID-19. CDR3 bases: TGTGCCACCAGCAGAGTCACAGGGAACACCGGGGAGCTGTTTTTT. It is translated as CATSRVTGNTGELFF. Together with reference TRBV15 and TRBJ2-2, the CDR3 gives the full variable domain: DAMVIQNPRYQVTQFGKPVTLSCSQTLNHNVMYWYQQKSSQAPKLLFHYYDKDFNNEADTPDNFQSRRPNTSFCFLDIRSPGLGDTAMYLCATSRVTGNTGELFFGEGSRLTVL.